The clone carrying this TCR beta chain appeared once. Its matching antigen is unknown. There was relapse after autologous stem cell transplantation in every patient, and there was variation in brentuximab vedotin exposure. The data are from a study of PD-1 blockade in classical Hodgkin lymphoma. Overall study results and limits: Complete responders' baseline diversity resembled that of newly diagnosed patients.

Deletions cut 8 bases from V and 1 base from J, with 15 bases between. The CDR3 is 15 residues long. CDR1 and CDR2 (germline): LNHDA, SQIVND (reference sequence). Sequenced by immunoSEQ multiplex PCR; TCRdb stores in-frame clones only, minus some. Of about 97,000 clones in the sample, roughly 89% were seen once. The chain combines TRBV19 with TRBJ1-5; maybe TRBD1 (5 bases). Here the sequenced sample was peripheral blood mononuclear cells (PBMCs), taken before the second cycle of nivolumab. This TCR came from a human donor with classical Hodgkin lymphoma. The CDR3 DNA is TGTGCCAGTCGGGGGTGGTTAGAGAGCAATCAGCCCCAGCATTTT. This gives the protein CASRGWLESNQPQHF.